This entry lists 29 T cell receptor beta chains sequenced from one sample in a study of blood T cell repertoires in COVID-19. Profiling relied on immunoSEQ multiplex PCR, and the TCRdb table lists in-frame clones only, not all of them. The sample holds roughly 700,000 clones; 85% to 90% are singletons and the top ten take roughly 0.26%. The specimen sequenced was peripheral blood. The receptors shown here come from a woman aged 18-35 years with acute or convalescent COVID-19.

The chain employs TRBV3-1 (or the pseudogene TRBV3-2) and TRBJ2-2; 7 bases fit TRBD2. This CDR3 is built from 15 residues. Germline V gene lookup returns CDR1 LGHDT and CDR2 YNNKEL (reference sequence). Unmatched junction bases numbered 6, after V lost 5 bases and J lost 3 bases. This CDR3 is CASSWGGIDTGELFF. CDR3 in DNA: TGTGCCAGCAGCTGGGGGGGGATCGACACCGGGGAGCTGTTTTTT.

The rearrangement uses TRBV4-1 and TRBJ2-1, with TRBD2 identical over 12 bases. Germline V gene sequence: CDR1 MGHRA, CDR2 YSYEKL. This CDR3 comprises 17 residues. V gave up 0 bases and J gave up 5 bases; unmatched junction bases: 5. The chain's CDR3 is CASSQDQLAGGNNEQFF. CDR3 nucleotides: TGCGCCAGCAGCCAAGATCAACTAGCGGGGGGAAACAATGAGCAGTTCTTC.

V gene TRBV5-4 combines with J gene TRBJ2-1; 14 bases fit TRBD2. Germline trimming cut 4 bases from V and 9 bases from J; bases unmatched to any gene: 12. The CDR3 consists of 17 residues. Per germline, CDR1 SGHNT and CDR2 YYREEE (reference sequence). The CDR3 loop is CASSPTTSGGAGSEQFF. The CDR3 DNA follows: TGTGCCAGCAGCCCTACGACTAGCGGGGGGGCCGGTAGTGAGCAGTTCTTC.

The chain combines TRBV5-1 with TRBJ1-1; 8 bases agree with TRBD1. CDR1 is SGHRS and CDR2 is YFSETQ in the germline V gene. There are 15 residues in the CDR3. The trim removed 4 bases at V and 0 bases at J, leaving 5 bases unmatched. CDR3 sequence reads: CASSPGTGMNTEAFF. The CDR3 DNA reads TGCGCCAGCAGCCCCGGGACAGGAATGAACACTGAAGCTTTCTTT.

This rearrangement joins TRBV7-3 to TRBJ1-2, with 8 positions matching TRBD1. Trimming removed 4 bases from V and 6 bases from J; junction bases left unmatched: 4. The CDR3 is made up of 13 amino acids. Germline-derived CDR1 and CDR2 are SGHTA and FQGTGA. The CDR3 protein is CASSSRQGNGYTF. In DNA form, the CDR3 reads TGTGCCAGCAGCTCCAGACAGGGGAATGGCTACACCTTC.

This chain connects TRBV3-1 (or the pseudogene TRBV3-2) to TRBJ1-6; D perhaps matches TRBD1 (5 bases). V lost 1 base to trimming and J lost 7 bases, with 17 bases between them. CDR1 is LGHDT and CDR2 is YNNKEL in the germline V gene (reference sequence). The CDR3 runs 17 residues. The CDR3 DNA reads TGTGCCAGCAGCCAAGTAGGGGTCCGCCTTCGGAATTCACCCCTCCACTTT. This translates into CASSQVGVRLRNSPLHF.

The gene calls are TRBV6-2 or TRBV6-3 and TRBJ1-2; D remains ambiguous. The V and J ends lost 4 bases and 2 bases respectively, with 8 bases between them. CDR3 length equals 13 residues. Per germline, CDR1 MNHEY and CDR2 SVGEGT. The CDR3 protein is CASSWSGNYGYTF. The CDR3 DNA sequence: TGTGCCAGCAGTTGGTCAGGAAACTATGGCTACACCTTC.

J is TRBJ2-6 and V is TRBV6-1, with TRBD1 identical over 8 bases. In germline, CDR1 is MNHNS, CDR2 SASEGT. V shed 2 bases and J 3 bases; nucleotides not matched to a gene: 3. This CDR3 is 16 amino acids long. DNA for the CDR3: TGTGCCAGCAGTGAACTGGGGACAGGTGGGGCCAACGTCCTGACTTTC. This codes for CASSELGTGGANVLTF.

The chain uses TRBV9 and TRBJ2-3; the match to TRBD2 covers 9 bases. The J segment lost 4 bases and the V segment lost 0 bases, leaving 6 bases of the junction unmatched. The CDR3 extends over 16 amino acids. Germline lookup yields CDR1 SGDLS and CDR2 YYNGEE. The CDR3, as DNA: TGTGCCAGCAGCGTAGAGGCGGGGGGGCCAGCAGATACGCAGTATTTT. The encoded protein is CASSVEAGGPADTQYF. The complete variable domain, with remaining parts taken from reference TRBV9 and TRBJ2-3, reads DSGVTQTPKHLITATGQRVTLRCSPRSGDLSVYWYQQSLDQGLQFLIQYYNGEERAKGNILERFSAQQFPDLHSELNLSSLELGDSALYFCASSVEAGGPADTQYFGPGTRLTVL.

The V call is TRBV18, the J call TRBJ2-1; perhaps TRBD1 as D (6 bases). Germline V gene lookup returns CDR1 KGHSH and CDR2 LQKENI. This CDR3 comprises 14 residues. V lost 2 bases, J lost 6 bases, and 11 bases lay in between. As DNA, the CDR3 is TGTGCCAGCTCACCATGGACAGATATCAATGAGCAGTTCTTC. Residues: CASSPWTDINEQFF.

This chain connects TRBV7-6 to TRBJ1-3, with 8 nucleotides matching TRBD1. The germline V gene has CDR1 SGHVS and CDR2 FNYEAQ. CDR3 length equals 16 residues. Trimming cost V 4 bases and J 4 bases; bases outside gene matches: 9. In DNA form, the CDR3 reads TGTGCCAGCAGCTCGGCCAGGGGGCCGGGGGGAAACACCATATATTTT. Encoded protein: CASSSARGPGGNTIYF.

The DNA for the CDR3 is TGTGCCAGCAGCTACGGGGGGGTCCGAAAAGCTAACTATGGCTACACCTTC. Translating gives CASSYGGVRKANYGYTF. The J gene is TRBJ1-2, the V gene TRBV14, with D perhaps TRBD1 (5 bases). V was pared by 5 bases and J by 0 bases, with 19 bases between. Germline V gives CDR1 SGHDN, CDR2 FVKESK. The CDR3 loop spans 17 amino acids. Combining the CDR3 with reference TRBV14 and TRBJ1-2 gives the whole variable domain EAGVTQFPSHSVIEKGQTVTLRCDPISGHDNLYWYRRVMGKEIKFLLHFVKESKQDESGMPNNRFLAERTGGTYSTLKVQPAELEDSGVYFCASSYGGVRKANYGYTFGSGTRLTVV.

In its sample, this clone was seen once. The genes are TRBV14 and TRBJ2-5; D is unresolved. The CDR3 totals 12 residues. With 3 bases removed from V and 5 bases from J, the gap between germline ends came to 7 bases. Germline V gene data show CDR1 as SGHDN and CDR2 as FVKESK. CDR3 coding DNA: TGTGCCAGCAGCCAGGGCCGGGAGACCCAGTACTTC. As protein: CASSQGRETQYF.

The V gene is TRBV24-1, the J gene TRBJ2-3, with unresolved D. The CDR3 runs 14 residues. Between the trimmed V and J ends, which lost 4 bases and 6 bases, there was a span of 13 bases. The V gene's germline CDR1 is KGHDR and CDR2 SFDVKD. CDR3 residues: CATSEDSSRDTQYF. The CDR3 DNA is TGTGCCACCAGTGAGGATTCGTCTAGGGATACGCAGTATTTT.

The chain is built from TRBV2 and TRBJ2-1, with 11 bases fitting TRBD2. Germline V gene data show CDR1 as SNHLY and CDR2 as FYNNEI. This CDR3 contains 14 residues. The trim removed 8 bases at V and 6 bases at J, leaving 6 bases unmatched. The CDR3 sequence: CASPGLAASNEQFF. For the CDR3, the DNA is TGTGCCAGCCCGGGACTAGCGGCATCCAATGAGCAGTTCTTC.

The chain couples TRBV7-3 to TRBJ2-7; 7 bases line up with TRBD1. Trimming took 5 bases from V and 3 from J; bases not matched to a gene: 10. The germline V gene encodes CDR1 SGHTA and CDR2 FQGTGA. The CDR3 is 15 residues long. As DNA, the CDR3 is TGTGCCAGCAGCGCGGACGCAGGGGGAGTCTACGAGCAGTACTTC. Amino acids: CASSADAGGVYEQYF.

The V gene is TRBV29-1, the J gene TRBJ1-2; 9 positions match TRBD1. Germline loops: CDR1 SQVTM, CDR2 ANQGSEA. J lost 5 bases, V lost 6 bases, and 10 bases had no gene match. This CDR3 has 14 amino acids. This chain's CDR3 is CSVSSDRGPYGYTF. CDR3 coding DNA: TGCAGCGTATCTTCGGACAGGGGACCATATGGCTACACCTTC. Variable domain in full (rest from reference TRBV29-1 and TRBJ1-2): SAVISQKPSRDICQRGTSLTIQCQVDSQVTMMFWYRQQPGQSLTLIATANQGSEATYESGFVIDKFPISRPNLTFSTLTVSNMSPEDSSIYLCSVSSDRGPYGYTFGSGTRLTVV.

The chain carries TRBV19 and TRBJ2-1; the match to TRBD1 covers 10 bases. V gave up 5 bases and J gave up 9 bases; unmatched junction bases: 10. The CDR3 totals 15 residues. Germline CDR1 and CDR2: LNHDA and SQIVND (reference sequence). CDR3 coding DNA: TGTGCCAGTAGTTCCCGGGACAGGGGACTTTCTGAGCAGTTCTTC. This codes for CASSSRDRGLSEQFF.

This clone was counted a single time. This chain joins TRBV7-9 and TRBJ1-1, with TRBD1 matching 10 bases. There are 16 residues in the CDR3. Germline loops: CDR1 SEHNR, CDR2 FQNEAQ (reference sequence). The junction had 7 bases not matched to a gene; V was cut back by 5 bases and J by 1 base. The DNA for the CDR3 is TGTGCCAGCAGCAGACAGGGGGCGGTGAGGAACACTGAAGCTTTCTTT. Residues: CASSRQGAVRNTEAFF. Full variable domain (rest looked up from reference TRBV7-9 and TRBJ1-1): DTGVSQNPRHKITKRGQNVTFRCDPISEHNRLYWYRQTLGQGPEFLTYFQNEAQLEKSRLLSDRFSAERPKGSFSTLEIQRTEQGDSAMYLCASSRQGAVRNTEAFFGQGTRLTVV.

This chain connects TRBV7-8 to TRBJ1-5, with D tentatively TRBD1 (5 bases). From germline, CDR1 is SGHVS and CDR2 FQNEAQ. Trimming shortened V by 1 base and J by 6 bases, and 10 bases separated the two germline ends. The CDR3 is made up of 14 amino acids. CDR3 coding DNA: TGTGCCAGCAGCTTAGATTGGGGGGGTCAGCCCCAGCATTTT. Its protein is CASSLDWGGQPQHF.

The chain employs TRBV5-4 and TRBJ2-7; D may be TRBD2 (6 bases). The ends were cut back, 1 base at V and 0 bases at J, with 11 bases in the middle. The CDR3 contains 15 residues. From germline, CDR1 is SGHNT and CDR2 YYREEE (reference sequence). The DNA of the CDR3 is TGTGCCAGCAGCTTGCTGCCCGGGAGCTCCTACGAGCAGTACTTC. The encoded protein is CASSLLPGSSYEQYF.

The V call is TRBV7-9, the J call TRBJ1-2; TRBD1 is a possible D gene (6 bases). The V and J ends lost 5 bases and 3 bases respectively, with 19 bases between them. The CDR3 sequence is 16 residues long. Germline CDR1 SEHNR, CDR2 FQNEAQ (reference sequence). CDR3 amino acids: CASSPSGGRVDYGYTF. The CDR3 DNA follows: TGTGCCAGCAGCCCATCGGGGGGGCGAGTAGACTATGGCTACACCTTC.

The V gene is TRBV5-1, the J gene TRBJ1-5, with D uncertain. CDR3 length: 15 residues. Germline CDR1 is SGHRS and CDR2 is YFSETQ. Deletions cut 4 bases from V and 0 bases from J, with 11 bases between. The chain's CDR3 is CASSEAGYSNQPQHF. Written as DNA, the CDR3 is TGCGCCAGCAGCGAGGCTGGATATAGCAATCAGCCCCAGCATTTT.

The J gene is TRBJ2-6, the V gene TRBV15; no definite D call. CDR3 length: 19 amino acids. Trimming stripped 0 bases from V and 0 bases from J, with 15 bases between. Germline CDR1 and CDR2: LNHNV and YYDKDF (reference sequence). The CDR3 is CATSRDRVGVDSGANVLTF. For the CDR3, the DNA is TGTGCCACCAGCAGAGATAGAGTCGGTGTTGACTCTGGGGCCAACGTCCTGACTTTC.

This sequence joins TRBV6-5 and TRBJ1-2, with a tentative D call TRBD1 (5 bases). This CDR3 spans 14 amino acids. The germline V gene has CDR1 MNHEY and CDR2 SVGAGI. Trimming pared 6 bases from V and 7 bases from J, leaving 18 bases between. The CDR3 DNA is TGTGCCAGCAGGGAGGGTCGGGGCCTGGGTGGCTACACCTTC. This translates into CASREGRGLGGYTF.

This clone was recorded only once. The chain links TRBV24-1 to TRBJ2-1, with no clear D. The V end was cut by 0 bases, the J end by 8 bases, with 10 bases between. Looked up from germline, CDR1 is KGHDR and CDR2 is SFDVKD. The CDR3 is 14 amino acids. CDR3 amino acids: CATSDLVGGHEQFF. The CDR3 DNA reads TGTGCCACCAGTGATTTGGTAGGCGGTCATGAGCAGTTCTTC.

The CDR3 sequence is CASGESTTVDEQFF. As DNA, the CDR3 is TGTGCCAGTGGGGAGAGTACCACGGTCGATGAGCAGTTCTTC. The chain recombines TRBV6-5 with TRBJ2-1, with D perhaps TRBD2 (5 bases). CDR1 and CDR2 (germline): MNHEY, SVGAGI. V lost 9 bases, J lost 8 bases, and 20 bases lay in between. The CDR3 has 14 residues.

The genes are TRBV5-1 and TRBJ1-1; D gene uncertain. Germline loops: CDR1 SGHRS, CDR2 YFSETQ. Trimming cost V 2 bases and J 1 base, with 9 bases left between them. This CDR3 has 14 amino acids. The CDR3 nucleotides are TGCGCCAGCAGCTTCGCGAATGGGAACACTGAAGCTTTCTTT. It translates to CASSFANGNTEAFF.

V gene TRBV11-2 combines with J gene TRBJ1-2; the D gene is possibly TRBD1 (5 bases). The CDR3 runs 13 residues. V was trimmed by 1 base and J by 6 bases, leaving 9 bases between them. From germline, CDR1 is SGHAT and CDR2 FQNNGV. The CDR3 DNA sequence: TGTGCCAGCAGCTTAGTCAGGGATCATGGCTACACCTTC. It specifies CASSLVRDHGYTF.